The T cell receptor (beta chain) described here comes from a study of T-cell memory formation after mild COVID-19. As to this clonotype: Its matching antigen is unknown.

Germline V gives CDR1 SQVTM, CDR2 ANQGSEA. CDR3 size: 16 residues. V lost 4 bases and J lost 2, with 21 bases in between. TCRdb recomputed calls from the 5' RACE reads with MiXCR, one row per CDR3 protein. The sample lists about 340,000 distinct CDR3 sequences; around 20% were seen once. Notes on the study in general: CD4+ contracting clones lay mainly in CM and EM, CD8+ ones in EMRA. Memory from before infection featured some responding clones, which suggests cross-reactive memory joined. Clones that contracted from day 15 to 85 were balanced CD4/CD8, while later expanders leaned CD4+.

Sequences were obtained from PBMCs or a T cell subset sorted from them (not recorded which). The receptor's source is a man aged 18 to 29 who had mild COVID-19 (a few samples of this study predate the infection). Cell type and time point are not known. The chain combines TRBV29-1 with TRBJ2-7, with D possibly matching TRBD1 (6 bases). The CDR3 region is CSVVDPQGNPAYEQYF. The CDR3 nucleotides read TGCAGCGTTGTTGATCCACAGGGTAACCCCGCCTACGAGCAGTACTTC.